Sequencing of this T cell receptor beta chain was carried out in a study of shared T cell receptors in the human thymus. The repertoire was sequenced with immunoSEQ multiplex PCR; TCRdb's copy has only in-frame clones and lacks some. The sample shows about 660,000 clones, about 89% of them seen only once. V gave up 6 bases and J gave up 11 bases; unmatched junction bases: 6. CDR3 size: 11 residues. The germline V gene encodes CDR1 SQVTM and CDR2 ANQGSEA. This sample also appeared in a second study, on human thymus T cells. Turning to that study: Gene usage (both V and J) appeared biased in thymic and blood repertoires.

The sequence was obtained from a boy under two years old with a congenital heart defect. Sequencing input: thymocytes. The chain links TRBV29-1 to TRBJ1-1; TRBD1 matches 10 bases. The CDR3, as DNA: TGCAGCGTCAATGGACAGGGGGGGGCTTTCTTT. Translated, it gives CSVNGQGGAFF.